In this sample, the clone carrying this T cell receptor (beta chain) turned up once. Antigen: not known. One end of the junction does not line up with germline, which may come from a read error. The data stem from a study of molecular identifiers for immune sequencing clone quantification. General study results and limits: Barcode-sharing identical TCR molecules could underestimate highly expanded clone sizes.

The CDR3 runs to 15 residues. Germline V gene lookup returns CDR1 SEHNR and CDR2 FQNEAQ (reference sequence). TCRdb used MiXCR to reprocess the PCR reads, holding one entry per CDR3 protein. The sample holds about 320,000 distinct CDR3 sequences; 20% to 25% are singletons and the top ten take under 0.95%. The sequencing input was naive CD8+ T cells from blood, with Jurkat cell RNA spiked in. Subset noted: FACS-sorted CD8+CD4-CCR7+CD45RA+ naive T cells. The chain joins TRBV7-9 to TRBJ2-3; D remains ambiguous. The clonotype comes from a human donor in good health. Some libraries in this study had Jurkat cell RNA spiked in. The CDR3 protein is CASSPVTIYTDTLYF. The DNA of the CDR3 is TGTGCCAGCAGCCCCGTAACGATATATACAGATACGCTGTATTTT.